One sample yielded the 18 T cell receptor beta chains listed below, sequenced in a study of T cell responses to AZD1222 COVID-19 vaccine. The protocol was immunoSEQ multiplex PCR, while the TCRdb copy is restricted to in-frame clones and leaves out a portion. The sample holds under 200,000 clones, around 92% seen once. The sample in question was peripheral blood, obtained on day 0 of AZD1222 vaccination. These receptors originate from an adult in good health.

The chain joins TRBV18 to TRBJ2-7; 7 nucleotides agree with TRBD2. CDR1 KGHSH and CDR2 LQKENI come from the germline V gene. The trim removed 6 bases at V and 1 base at J, leaving 3 bases unmatched. The CDR3 totals 13 residues. DNA for the CDR3: TGTGCCAGCTCGGGGGGGATGTCCTACGAGCAGTACTTC. Protein product: CASSGGMSYEQYF.

The J gene is TRBJ2-7, the V gene TRBV7-6; 11 bases agree with TRBD1. This CDR3 region has 14 residues. With 3 bases clipped from V and 6 bases from J, the junction kept 4 bases outside the gene matches. Germline V gene lookup returns CDR1 SGHVS and CDR2 FNYEAQ. CDR3 in DNA: TGTGCCAGCAGCTTCGGACAGGGGGCGGGCGAGCAGTACTTC. Encoded protein: CASSFGQGAGEQYF.

As to this clone: Other DNA sequences within the sample encode an identical CDR3. This chain joins TRBV6-1 and TRBJ1-1; tentative D call: TRBD1 (6 bases). The germline V gene encodes CDR1 MNHNS and CDR2 SASEGT. The V gene lost 2 bases and the J gene lost 1 base, with 8 bases spanning the gap. The length of the CDR3 is 14 residues. CDR3 nucleotides: TGTGCCAGCAGTGAAAGGGGGGGGAACACTGAAGCTTTCTTT. The encoded protein is CASSERGGNTEAFF.

DNA for the CDR3: TGTGCCAGCAGCCCCCCGACCGGGACATCGAACACCGGGGAGCTGTTTTTT. Its translation is CASSPPTGTSNTGELFF. This rearrangement joins TRBV11-3 to TRBJ2-2; possible D gene TRBD1, 6 bases. Trimming cost V 5 bases and J 0 bases, with 16 bases left between them. Germline assignment: CDR1 SGHNT and CDR2 YENEEA. The CDR3 is made up of 17 amino acids. Full variable domain (remainder filled in from reference TRBV11-3 and TRBJ2-2): EAGVVQSPRYKIIEKKQPVAFWCNPISGHNTLYWYLQNLGQGPELLIRYENEEAVDDSQLPKDRFSAERLKGVDSTLKIQPAELGDSAVYLCASSPPTGTSNTGELFFGEGSRLTVL.

This clone was found once. Different DNA sequences within this sample yield the same CDR3. CDR3: CASSQQGGTEAFF. For the CDR3, the DNA is TGTGCCAGCAGCCAACAGGGAGGCACTGAAGCTTTCTTT. The chain carries TRBV3-1 (or the pseudogene TRBV3-2) and TRBJ1-1, with D possibly being TRBD1 (5 bases). Germline-derived CDR1 and CDR2 are LGHDT and YNNKEL (reference sequence). The ends were cut back, 2 bases at V and 4 bases at J, with 8 bases in the middle. The CDR3 is 13 residues long.

The chain carries TRBV2 and TRBJ1-5, with D perhaps TRBD1 (6 bases). CDR3 length: 13 amino acids. CDR1 is SNHLY, CDR2 FYNNEI, per germline. V dropped 8 bases and J dropped 4 bases, with 12 bases sitting between them. The CDR3 loop reads CASLQDRNQPQHF. CDR3 coding DNA: TGTGCCAGCCTCCAGGACAGAAATCAGCCCCAGCATTTT.

In its sample, this clone was seen a few times. The CDR3 reads CASSLRLTGGNFNEQFF. DNA for the CDR3: TGCGCCAGCAGCCTTCGATTGACGGGGGGCAACTTCAATGAGCAGTTCTTC. V usage is TRBV4-1 and J usage is TRBJ2-1; maybe TRBD2 (7 bases). Germline-derived CDR1 and CDR2 are MGHRA and YSYEKL. Trimming stripped 4 bases from V and 6 bases from J, with 22 bases between. This CDR3 spans 17 amino acids.

The rearrangement uses TRBV30 and TRBJ2-4; D is perhaps TRBD2 (6 bases). The germline V gene encodes CDR1 GTSNPN and CDR2 SVGIG (reference sequence). This CDR3 comprises 17 residues. Trimming cost V 0 bases and J 0 bases, with 15 bases left between them. DNA of the CDR3: TGTGCCTGGAGTGTAGAACTAGCTATGATAGCCAAAAACATTCAGTACTTC. Translating gives CAWSVELAMIAKNIQYF.

The chain carries TRBV28 and TRBJ1-6; tentative D call: TRBD1 (6 bases). The germline gives CDR1 MDHEN, CDR2 SYDVKM. V lost 6 bases and J lost 0, with 12 bases in between. This CDR3 has 16 amino acids. CDR3 sequence: CASRFQGISYNSPLHF. The CDR3 region has the DNA TGTGCCAGCAGATTTCAGGGGATCTCCTATAATTCACCCCTCCACTTT.

CDR3 residues: CASSPTGTVYGYTF. The CDR3 bases are TGCGCCAGCAGCCCGACCGGGACAGTCTATGGCTACACCTTC. The chain links TRBV5-1 to TRBJ1-2; 7 bases match TRBD1. CDR1 is SGHRS and CDR2 is YFSETQ in the germline V gene. CDR3 length: 14 amino acids. The V gene end was trimmed by 4 bases and the J gene end by 4 bases; junction bases not matched to a gene: 7.

The chain links TRBV7-2 to TRBJ2-1, with TRBD2 matching 8 bases. CDR1 is SGHTA, CDR2 FQGNSA, per germline. V dropped 5 bases and J dropped 7; count of bases not matched to a gene: 10. This CDR3 has 15 residues. As DNA, the CDR3 is TGTGCCAGCAGCGCTACTAGCGGAGGGTGGAATGAGCAGTTCTTC. Amino acid sequence: CASSATSGGWNEQFF.

The chain couples TRBV25-1 to TRBJ1-2; D gene ambiguous. V dropped 4 bases and J dropped 4 bases, with 10 bases sitting between them. Germline assignment: CDR1 MGHDK and CDR2 SYGVNS. The CDR3 extends over 13 amino acids. The chain's CDR3 is CASSVPGFYGYTF. The DNA of the CDR3 is TGTGCCAGCAGTGTGCCGGGTTTCTATGGCTACACCTTC.

The CDR3 DNA reads TGTGCCAGCAGCTTAATTCAAGCACTAGCGGGTTACAATGAGCAGTTCTTC. It translates to CASSLIQALAGYNEQFF. The chain combines TRBV11-2 with TRBJ2-1; the match to TRBD2 covers 9 bases. The CDR3 has 17 amino acids. CDR1 is SGHAT, CDR2 FQNNGV, per germline. V was clipped by 2 bases and J by 4 bases; unmatched bases: 9.

CDR3 sequence: CATRETAGNTEAFF. The CDR3 nucleotides read TGTGCCACCCGAGAGACCGCAGGGAACACTGAAGCTTTCTTT. The chain carries TRBV19 and TRBJ1-1; D is unclear. The CDR3 has 14 amino acids. V lost 10 bases, J lost 1 base, and 16 bases lay in between. Germline V gives CDR1 LNHDA, CDR2 SQIVND (reference sequence).

The CDR3 reads CASSQGQGGEKLFF. The CDR3 bases are TGTGCCAGCAGCCAGGGTCAGGGCGGTGAAAAACTGTTTTTT. The gene calls are TRBV7-9 and TRBJ1-4, with a tentative D call TRBD1 (5 bases). Germline V gene lookup returns CDR1 SEHNR and CDR2 FQNEAQ (reference sequence). The CDR3 runs 14 residues. V was trimmed by 5 bases and J by 7 bases, leaving 14 bases between them.

CDR3: CASSPRPSQGMETQYF. The CDR3, as DNA: TGTGCCAGCTCACCCCGTCCTTCTCAGGGTATGGAGACCCAGTACTTC. V is TRBV18 and J is TRBJ2-5, with D maybe TRBD1 (5 bases). Between the trimmed V and J ends, which lost 3 bases and 5 bases, there was a span of 19 bases. Per the germline V gene, CDR1 is KGHSH and CDR2 is LQKENI. The CDR3 has 16 residues.

The chain employs TRBV9 and TRBJ1-6; 10 positions agree with TRBD1. The CDR3 has 15 amino acids. J was trimmed by 10 bases and V by 4 bases; bases with no gene match: 8. Germline-derived CDR1 and CDR2 are SGDLS and YYNGEE. This CDR3 reads CASSLGDRGGSPLHF. The DNA for the CDR3 is TGTGCCAGCAGCTTGGGGGACAGGGGTGGATCACCCCTCCACTTT.

The chain couples TRBV13 to TRBJ2-7, with TRBD1 matching 7 bases. J was trimmed by 7 bases and V by 0 bases; bases with no gene match: 6. Looked up from germline, CDR1 is PRHDT and CDR2 is FYEKMQ (reference sequence). The CDR3 totals 14 residues. The CDR3 DNA reads as TGTGCCAGCAGCTTAGGAGGGGGCCTGGGGGAGCAGTACTTC. As protein: CASSLGGGLGEQYF. The full variable domain, its missing parts supplied by reference TRBV13 and TRBJ2-7, is AAGVIQSPRHLIKEKRETATLKCYPIPRHDTVYWYQQGPGQDPQFLISFYEKMQSDKGSIPDRFSAQQFSDYHSELNMSSLELGDSALYFCASSLGGGLGEQYFGPGTRLTVT.